This T cell receptor beta chain was captured by sequencing in a study of T cell responses to AZD1222 COVID-19 vaccine. Repertoires were generated with immunoSEQ multiplex PCR, while TCRdb's copy carries only in-frame clones and drops some. This table has roughly 110,000 clones, about 90% appearing once. V lost 1 base, J lost 4 bases, and 11 bases lay in between. This CDR3 is 15 amino acids long. Germline CDR1 reads SGHRS; CDR2 reads YFSETQ. This sequence was found in an adult who received the AZD1222 COVID-19 vaccine. The sequencing here drew on peripheral blood, taken 28 days after the second AZD1222 dose. The genes are TRBV5-1 and TRBJ2-2; possible D gene TRBD1, 5 bases. CDR3 amino acids: CASSLLDSFTGELFF. Written as DNA, the CDR3 is TGCGCCAGCAGCTTGTTAGACAGTTTCACCGGGGAGCTGTTTTTT.